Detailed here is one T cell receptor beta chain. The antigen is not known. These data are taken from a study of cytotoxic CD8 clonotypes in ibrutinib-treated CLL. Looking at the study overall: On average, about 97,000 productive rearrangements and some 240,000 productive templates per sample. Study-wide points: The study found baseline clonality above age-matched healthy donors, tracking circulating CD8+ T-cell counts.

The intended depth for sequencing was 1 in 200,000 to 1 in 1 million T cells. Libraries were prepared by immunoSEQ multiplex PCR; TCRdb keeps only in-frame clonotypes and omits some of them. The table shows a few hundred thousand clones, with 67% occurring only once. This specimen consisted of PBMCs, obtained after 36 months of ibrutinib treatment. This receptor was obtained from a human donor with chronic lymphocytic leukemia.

CDR3 sequence reads: CASSRQFEAFF. CDR3 DNA sequence: TGTGCCAGCAGTCGACAGTTTGAAGCTTTCTTT. The rearrangement links TRBV6-6 to TRBJ1-1; a weak D match, TRBD1 (5 bases). V shed 5 bases and J shed 7 bases, with 8 bases lying between them. Germline values: CDR1 MNHNY, CDR2 SVGAGI (reference sequence). This CDR3 contains 11 residues.